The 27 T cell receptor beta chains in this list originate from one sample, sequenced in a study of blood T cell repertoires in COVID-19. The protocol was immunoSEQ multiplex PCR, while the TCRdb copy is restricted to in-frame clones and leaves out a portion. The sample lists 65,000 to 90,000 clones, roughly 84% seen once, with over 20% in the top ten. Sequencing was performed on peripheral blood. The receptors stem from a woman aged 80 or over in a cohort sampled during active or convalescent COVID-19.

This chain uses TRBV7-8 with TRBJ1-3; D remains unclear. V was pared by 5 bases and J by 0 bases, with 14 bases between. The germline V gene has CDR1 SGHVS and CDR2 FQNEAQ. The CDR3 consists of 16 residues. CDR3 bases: TGTGCCAGCAGCCTCGTACGGGGAACCTCTGGAAACACCATATATTTT. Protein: CASSLVRGTSGNTIYF.

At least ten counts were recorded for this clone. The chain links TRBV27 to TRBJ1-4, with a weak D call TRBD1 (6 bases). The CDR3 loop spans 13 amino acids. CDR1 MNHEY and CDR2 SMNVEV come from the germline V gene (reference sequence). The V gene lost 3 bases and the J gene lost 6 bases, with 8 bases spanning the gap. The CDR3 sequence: CASSFEGDEKLFF. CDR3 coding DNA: TGTGCCAGCAGTTTTGAGGGGGATGAAAAACTGTTTTTT.

CDR3 nucleotides: TGCAGCGTGCCAGGTCGATCCTTTTTCGCAGATACGCAGTATTTT. Amino acid sequence: CSVPGRSFFADTQYF. The rearrangement joins TRBV29-1 to TRBJ2-3, with D hard to call. Between the trimmed V and J ends, which lost 6 bases and 4 bases, there was a span of 20 bases. In germline, CDR1 is SQVTM, CDR2 ANQGSEA. The CDR3 is 15 residues long.

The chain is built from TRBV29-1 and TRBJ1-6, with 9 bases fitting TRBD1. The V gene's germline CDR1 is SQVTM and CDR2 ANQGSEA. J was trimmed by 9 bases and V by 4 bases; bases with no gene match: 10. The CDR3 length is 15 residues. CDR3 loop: CSVVSGQGGGSPLHF. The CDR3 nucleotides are TGCAGCGTTGTATCGGGACAGGGCGGAGGTTCACCCCTCCACTTT.

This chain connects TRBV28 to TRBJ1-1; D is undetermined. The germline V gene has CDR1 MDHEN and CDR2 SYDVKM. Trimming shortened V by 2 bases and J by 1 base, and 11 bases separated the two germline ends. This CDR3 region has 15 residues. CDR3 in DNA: TGTGCCAGCAGTTTAAGGAGGCGGAGGAACACTGAAGCTTTCTTT. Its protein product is CASSLRRRRNTEAFF. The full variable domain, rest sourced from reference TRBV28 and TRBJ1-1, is DVKVTQSSRYLVKRTGEKVFLECVQDMDHENMFWYRQDPGLGLRLIYFSYDVKMKEKGDIPEGYSVSREKKERFSLILESASTNQTSMYLCASSLRRRRNTEAFFGQGTRLTVV.

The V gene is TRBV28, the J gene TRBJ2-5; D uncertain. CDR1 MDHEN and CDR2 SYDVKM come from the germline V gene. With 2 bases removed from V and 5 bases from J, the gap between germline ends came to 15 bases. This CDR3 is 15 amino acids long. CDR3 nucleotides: TGTGCCAGCAGTTTAGACTCGGCGGCTACGGAGACCCAGTACTTC. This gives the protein CASSLDSAATETQYF. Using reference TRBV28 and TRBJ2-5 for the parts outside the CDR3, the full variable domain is DVKVTQSSRYLVKRTGEKVFLECVQDMDHENMFWYRQDPGLGLRLIYFSYDVKMKEKGDIPEGYSVSREKKERFSLILESASTNQTSMYLCASSLDSAATETQYFGPGTRLLVL.

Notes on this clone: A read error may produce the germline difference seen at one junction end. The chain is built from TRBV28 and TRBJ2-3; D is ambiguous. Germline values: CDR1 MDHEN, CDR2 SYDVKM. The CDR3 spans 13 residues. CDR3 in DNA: TGTGCCAGCAGTCCACGCGACCGGAGCCAGCCGGATTTT. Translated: CASSPRDRSQPDF.

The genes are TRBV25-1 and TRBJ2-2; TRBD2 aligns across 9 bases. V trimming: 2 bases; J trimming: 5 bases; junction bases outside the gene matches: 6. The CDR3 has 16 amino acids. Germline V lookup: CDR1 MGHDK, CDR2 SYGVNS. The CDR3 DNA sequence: TGTGCCAGCAGTGAAACCGGGACTAGCAGGACCGGGGAGCTGTTTTTT. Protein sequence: CASSETGTSRTGELFF.

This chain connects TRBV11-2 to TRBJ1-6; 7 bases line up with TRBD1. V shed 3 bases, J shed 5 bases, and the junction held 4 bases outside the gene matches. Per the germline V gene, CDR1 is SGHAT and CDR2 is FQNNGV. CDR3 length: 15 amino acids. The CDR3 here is CASSFSGQNNSPLHF. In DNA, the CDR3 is TGTGCCAGCAGCTTCTCGGGACAGAATAATTCACCCCTCCACTTT.

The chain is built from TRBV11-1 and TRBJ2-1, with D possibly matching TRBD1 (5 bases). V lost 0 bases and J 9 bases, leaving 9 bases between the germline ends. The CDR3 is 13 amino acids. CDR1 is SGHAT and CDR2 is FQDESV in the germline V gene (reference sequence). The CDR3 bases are TGTGCCAGCAGCTTAGCTGATGGGGCTGAGCAGTTCTTC. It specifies CASSLADGAEQFF.

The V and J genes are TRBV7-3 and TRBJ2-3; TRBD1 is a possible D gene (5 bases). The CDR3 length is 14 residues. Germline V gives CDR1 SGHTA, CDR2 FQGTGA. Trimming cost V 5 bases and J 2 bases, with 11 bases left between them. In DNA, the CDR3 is TGTGCCAGCAGCCCCCAGGGTCTCACAGATACGCAGTATTTT. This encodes CASSPQGLTDTQYF.

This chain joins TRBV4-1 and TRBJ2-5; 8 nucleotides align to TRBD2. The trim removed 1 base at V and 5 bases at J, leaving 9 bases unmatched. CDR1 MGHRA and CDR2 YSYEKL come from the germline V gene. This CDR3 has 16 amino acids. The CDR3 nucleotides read TGCGCCAGCAGCCAAGTTCCGATGGTAGCGGGGGAGACCCAGTACTTC. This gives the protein CASSQVPMVAGETQYF.

CDR3 residues: CASSSVGGLLNGYTF. In DNA form, the CDR3 reads TGTGCCAGCAGCTCGGTCGGGGGGCTTTTGAATGGCTACACCTTC. The J gene is TRBJ1-2, the V gene TRBV5-4; TRBD1 is a possible D gene (6 bases). With 3 bases removed from V and 6 bases from J, the gap between germline ends came to 18 bases. Germline CDR1 and CDR2: SGHNT and YYREEE (reference sequence). CDR3 length equals 15 residues.

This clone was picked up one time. CDR3 loop: CASSYRGTGNTIYF. The CDR3 DNA sequence: TGTGCCAGCAGTTACAGGGGAACGGGAAACACCATATATTTT. This chain uses TRBV7-8 with TRBJ1-3, with TRBD1 matching over 7 bases. Germline V CDR1 and CDR2: SGHVS, FQNEAQ. The V and J ends lost 6 bases and 4 bases, in that order; junction bases with no gene match: 6. This CDR3 comprises 14 residues.

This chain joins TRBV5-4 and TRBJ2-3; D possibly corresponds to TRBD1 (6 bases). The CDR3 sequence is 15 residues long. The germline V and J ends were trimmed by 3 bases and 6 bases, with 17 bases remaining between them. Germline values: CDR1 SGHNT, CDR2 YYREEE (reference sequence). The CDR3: CASSSRGPVGDTQYF. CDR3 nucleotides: TGTGCCAGCAGCTCCAGGGGACCGGTAGGTGATACGCAGTATTTT. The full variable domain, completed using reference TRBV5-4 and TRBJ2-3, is ETGVTQSPTHLIKTRGQQVTLRCSSQSGHNTVSWYQQALGQGPQFIFQYYREEENGRGNFPPRFSGLQFPNYSSELNVNALELDDSALYLCASSSRGPVGDTQYFGPGTRLTVL.

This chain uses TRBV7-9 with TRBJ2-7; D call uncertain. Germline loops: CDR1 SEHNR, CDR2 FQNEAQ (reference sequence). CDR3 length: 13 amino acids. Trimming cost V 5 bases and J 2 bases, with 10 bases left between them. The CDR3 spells CASSKDTTYEQYF. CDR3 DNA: TGTGCCAGCAGCAAAGACACCACCTACGAGCAGTACTTC. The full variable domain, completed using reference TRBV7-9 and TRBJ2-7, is DTGVSQNPRHKITKRGQNVTFRCDPISEHNRLYWYRQTLGQGPEFLTYFQNEAQLEKSRLLSDRFSAERPKGSFSTLEIQRTEQGDSAMYLCASSKDTTYEQYFGPGTRLTVT.

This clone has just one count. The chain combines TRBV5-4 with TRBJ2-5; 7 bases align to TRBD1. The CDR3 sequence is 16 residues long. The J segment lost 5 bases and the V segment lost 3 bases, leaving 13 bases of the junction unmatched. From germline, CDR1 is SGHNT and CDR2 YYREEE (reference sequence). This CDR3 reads CASSSRTGSLGETQYF. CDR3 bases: TGTGCCAGCAGCTCACGGACAGGATCCCTTGGGGAGACCCAGTACTTC. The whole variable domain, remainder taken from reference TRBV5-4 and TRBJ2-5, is ETGVTQSPTHLIKTRGQQVTLRCSSQSGHNTVSWYQQALGQGPQFIFQYYREEENGRGNFPPRFSGLQFPNYSSELNVNALELDDSALYLCASSSRTGSLGETQYFGPGTRLLVL.

CDR3 in DNA: TGTGCCAGCAGTCCAGGGGGAAGTGACAATCAGCCCCAGCATTTT. Translation gives CASSPGGSDNQPQHF. V and J are TRBV9 and TRBJ1-5; TRBD1 matches at 7 bases. CDR3 length: 15 amino acids. After removal of 5 bases from V and 3 bases from J, the junction contained 8 bases not matched to a gene. In germline, CDR1 is SGDLS, CDR2 YYNGEE.

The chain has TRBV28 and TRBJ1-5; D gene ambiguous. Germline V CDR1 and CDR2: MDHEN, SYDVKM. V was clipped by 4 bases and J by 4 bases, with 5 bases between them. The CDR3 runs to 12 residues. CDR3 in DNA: TGTGCCAGCAGTTCCAGGAATCAGCCCCAGCATTTT. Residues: CASSSRNQPQHF.

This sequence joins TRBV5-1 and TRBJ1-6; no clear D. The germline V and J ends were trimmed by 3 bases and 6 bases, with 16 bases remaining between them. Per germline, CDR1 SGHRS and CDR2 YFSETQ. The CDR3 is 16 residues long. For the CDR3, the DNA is TGCGCCAGCAGCTCCCCTGAAGGAGGGTCTAATTCACCCCTCCACTTT. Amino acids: CASSSPEGGSNSPLHF. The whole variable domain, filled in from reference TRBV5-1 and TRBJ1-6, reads KAGVTQTPRYLIKTRGQQVTLSCSPISGHRSVSWYQQTPGQGLQFLFEYFSETQRNKGNFPGRFSGRQFSNSRSEMNVSTLELGDSALYLCASSSPEGGSNSPLHFGNGTRLTVT.

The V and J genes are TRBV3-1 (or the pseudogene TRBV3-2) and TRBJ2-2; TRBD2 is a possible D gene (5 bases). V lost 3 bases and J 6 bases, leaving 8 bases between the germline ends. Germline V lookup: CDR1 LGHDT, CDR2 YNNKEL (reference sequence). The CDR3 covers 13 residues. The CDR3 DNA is TGTGCCAGCAGCCAGGCGGGCGCCGGGGAGCTGTTTTTT. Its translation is CASSQAGAGELFF.

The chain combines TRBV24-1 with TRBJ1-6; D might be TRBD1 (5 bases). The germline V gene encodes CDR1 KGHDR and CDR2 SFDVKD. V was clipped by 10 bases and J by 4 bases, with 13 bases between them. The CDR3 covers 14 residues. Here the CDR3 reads CATSRGEYNSPLHF. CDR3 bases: TGTGCCACAAGCCGGGGGGAGTATAATTCACCCCTCCACTTT.

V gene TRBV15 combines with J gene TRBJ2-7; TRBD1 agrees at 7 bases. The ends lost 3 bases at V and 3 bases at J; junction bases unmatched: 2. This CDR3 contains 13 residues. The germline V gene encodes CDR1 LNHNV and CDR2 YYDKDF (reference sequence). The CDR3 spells CATSRGQNYEQYF. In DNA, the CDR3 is TGTGCCACCAGCAGGGGACAGAACTACGAGCAGTACTTC.

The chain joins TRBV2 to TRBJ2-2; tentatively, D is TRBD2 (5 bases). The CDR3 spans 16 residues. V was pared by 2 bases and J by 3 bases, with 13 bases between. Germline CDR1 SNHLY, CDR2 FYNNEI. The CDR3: CASSEMASRYTGELFF. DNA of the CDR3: TGTGCCAGCAGTGAAATGGCTAGCAGATACACCGGGGAGCTGTTTTTT.

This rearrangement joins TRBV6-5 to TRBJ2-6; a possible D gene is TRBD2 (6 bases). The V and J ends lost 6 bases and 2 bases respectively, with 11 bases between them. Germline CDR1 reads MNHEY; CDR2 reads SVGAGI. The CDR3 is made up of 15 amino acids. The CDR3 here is CASSGTSTGANVLTF. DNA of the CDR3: TGTGCCAGCAGCGGAACTAGCACTGGGGCCAACGTCCTGACTTTC.

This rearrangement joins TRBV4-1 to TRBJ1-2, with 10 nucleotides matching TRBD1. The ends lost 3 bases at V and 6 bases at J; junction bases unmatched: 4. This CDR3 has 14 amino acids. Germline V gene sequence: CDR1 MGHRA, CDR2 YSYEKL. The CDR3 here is CASSQTGGGHGYTF. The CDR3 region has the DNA TGCGCCAGCAGCCAGACAGGGGGCGGGCATGGCTACACCTTC.

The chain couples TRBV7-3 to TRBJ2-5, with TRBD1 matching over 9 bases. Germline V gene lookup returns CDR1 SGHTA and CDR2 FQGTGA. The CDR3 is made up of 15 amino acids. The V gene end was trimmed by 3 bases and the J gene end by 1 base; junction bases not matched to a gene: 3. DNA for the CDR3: TGTGCCAGCAGCTTGGGACAGGGAACCCAAGAGACCCAGTACTTC. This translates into CASSLGQGTQETQYF. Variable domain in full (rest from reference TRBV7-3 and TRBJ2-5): GAGVSQTPSNKVTEKGKYVELRCDPISGHTALYWYRQSLGQGPEFLIYFQGTGAADDSGLPNDRFFAVRPEGSVSTLKIQRTERGDSAVYLCASSLGQGTQETQYFGPGTRLLVL.